The 25 T cell receptor beta chains given below trace back to one sample, sequenced in a study of beta chain features in type 1 diabetes (dated by TCRdb to 2017 to 2018). Which antigens these TCRs recognize remains unknown. Overall study outcomes, separate from this receptor: Type 1 diabetes patients showed a moderate but significant shortening of TCRB CDR3 length in all four CD4+ subsets.

Libraries were prepared through the immunoSEQ multiplex PCR assay. The entire isolated RNA was reverse transcribed using the High Capacity cDNA Reverse Transcription Kit, and thus expressed TCRB transcripts were sequenced. As stored in TCRdb, this immuneACCESS dataset retains in-frame rearrangements with V and J assigned. A fraction of the clones does not appear; measured against another copy, unresolved V genes explain less than half of the discrepancy, and the remainder lacks a known reason. Counted in this sample were about 650,000 clones; around an eighth of them appeared once. The ten top clones hold more than 0.095% of the sample. The sample taken for sequencing was naive CD4+ T cells from blood. In light of the paper, this sample's cell subset or site label describes: true naive CD4+ T cells. Source of these receptors: a young man with type 1 diabetes.

The rearrangement links TRBV6-5 to TRBJ2-1; 8 bases agree with TRBD1. The V segment lost 6 bases and the J segment 2 bases; nucleotides outside the gene matches: 6. The CDR3 loop spans 15 amino acids. CDR1 and CDR2 from the germline V gene are MNHEY and SVGAGI. CDR3 coding DNA: TGTGCCAGCAGGACGAACAGGGGGGCCTACAATGAGCAGTTCTTC. Translated, it gives CASRTNRGAYNEQFF.

The chain carries TRBV27 and TRBJ2-2; D call uncertain. The germline V gene encodes CDR1 MNHEY and CDR2 SMNVEV (reference sequence). There are 12 residues in the CDR3. V lost 6 bases, J lost 5 bases, and 7 bases lay in between. The CDR3 DNA reads TGTGCCAGCAGCCGAATGACCGGGGAGCTGTTTTTT. Its translation: CASSRMTGELFF.

The rearrangement uses TRBV2 and TRBJ2-3, with D uncertain. Trimming left V 1 base short and J 4 bases short, with 6 bases between. Per germline, CDR1 SNHLY and CDR2 FYNNEI. The CDR3 is 13 residues long. CDR3 sequence reads: CASSEEMADTQYF. CDR3 sequence (DNA): TGTGCCAGCAGTGAAGAAATGGCAGATACGCAGTATTTT.

The genes are TRBV7-8 and TRBJ2-1; possible D gene TRBD1, 5 bases. V was shortened by 5 bases and J by 4 bases, with 18 bases between the two germline ends. Germline CDR1 SGHVS, CDR2 FQNEAQ. The CDR3 totals 16 residues. CDR3 residues: CASSRSVQGTYNEQFF. CDR3 nucleotides: TGTGCCAGCAGCCGTTCCGTGCAGGGAACATACAATGAGCAGTTCTTC.

This clone was picked up a small number of times. CDR3 coding DNA: TGTGCCAGCAGCACACATGGTACAGGAAACACCATATATTTT. This gives the protein CASSTHGTGNTIYF. The J gene is TRBJ1-3, the V gene TRBV7-9; D is undetermined. The V and J ends lost 5 bases and 4 bases respectively, with 12 bases between them. The CDR3 length is 14 residues. Germline V CDR1 and CDR2: SEHNR, FQNEAQ (reference sequence).

This clone has just a few counts. This sequence joins TRBV14 and TRBJ2-3; unclear D gene. Trimming took off 5 bases at V and 2 bases at J, with 11 bases between the two ends. Germline assignment: CDR1 SGHDN and CDR2 FVKESK. The CDR3 has 14 amino acids. CDR3 region: CASSYGPYTDTQYF. Here the CDR3 DNA reads TGTGCCAGCAGCTATGGGCCATACACAGATACGCAGTATTTT.

This clone was seen more than once but under ten times. V and J are TRBV6-5 and TRBJ2-2; D ambiguous. The CDR3 has 13 residues. Germline-derived CDR1 and CDR2 are MNHEY and SVGAGI. V gave up 4 bases and J gave up 5 bases, with 8 bases separating them. CDR3 sequence reads: CASSFRFTGELFF. DNA for the CDR3: TGTGCCAGCAGTTTTCGTTTTACCGGGGAGCTGTTTTTT.

The V gene is TRBV10-3, the J gene TRBJ2-7; 11 bases agree with TRBD1. V dropped 6 bases and J dropped 5; count of bases not matched to a gene: 12. CDR1 is ENHRY and CDR2 is SYGVKD in the germline V gene. The CDR3 consists of 16 residues. The CDR3 DNA reads as TGTGCCATCAGCCCCTTCGGACAGGGGGCTTTGAACGAGCAGTACTTC. Its translation: CAISPFGQGALNEQYF.

Notes on this clone: In the same sample, other DNA sequences code for this CDR3. The chain carries TRBV30 and TRBJ1-5; D is undetermined. The CDR3 sequence is 15 residues long. CDR1 is GTSNPN and CDR2 is SVGIG in the germline V gene (reference sequence). Trimming pared 0 bases from V and 0 bases from J, leaving 9 bases between. Here the CDR3 reads CAWSVGGNSNQPQHF. DNA of the CDR3: TGTGCCTGGAGTGTAGGTGGTAATAGCAATCAGCCCCAGCATTTT.

Worth noting for this clone: Sequence at one end of the junction differs from germline and may be a read error. The rearrangement joins TRBV29-1 to TRBJ2-1; perhaps TRBD1 as D (5 bases). The CDR3 length is 15 residues. Germline V CDR1 and CDR2: SQVTM, ANQGSEA. The CDR3: CSVEDPLNRHNEQLF. CDR3 DNA: TGCAGCGTTGAAGATCCCCTTAACAGGCACAATGAGCAGCTCTTC.

The rearrangement uses TRBV5-1 and TRBJ1-5, with D uncertain. The CDR3 extends over 14 amino acids. V gave up 5 bases and J gave up 2 bases, with 11 bases separating them. Germline V gives CDR1 SGHRS, CDR2 YFSETQ. The CDR3 sequence: CASSEASGNQPQHF. The CDR3 nucleotides are TGCGCCAGCAGTGAGGCCTCCGGCAATCAGCCCCAGCATTTT.

The chain couples TRBV5-6 to TRBJ2-1; a weak D match, TRBD2 (5 bases). Germline V gives CDR1 SGHDT, CDR2 YYEEEE. The CDR3 contains 14 residues. The ends were cut back, 1 base at V and 4 bases at J, with 9 bases in the middle. The CDR3 region has the DNA TGTGCCAGCAGCTTGCGGGGTATTTACAATGAGCAGTTCTTC. Translating it yields CASSLRGIYNEQFF. Full variable domain (missing parts from reference TRBV5-6 and TRBJ2-1): DAGVTQSPTHLIKTRGQQVTLRCSPKSGHDTVSWYQQALGQGPQFIFQYYEEEERQRGNFPDRFSGHQFPNYSSELNVNALLLGDSALYLCASSLRGIYNEQFFGPGTRLTVL.

This chain uses TRBV2 with TRBJ2-1; D may match TRBD1 or TRBD2 (5 bases each). Germline V CDR1 and CDR2: SNHLY, FYNNEI. Between the trimmed V and J ends, which lost 2 bases and 13 bases, there was a span of 9 bases. This CDR3 comprises 11 residues. The chain's CDR3 is CASSELRGQFF. The CDR3 bases are TGTGCCAGCAGTGAACTGAGGGGACAGTTCTTC.

About this clone itself: This sample also contains other DNA sequences that code for the same CDR3. The gene calls are TRBV5-4 and TRBJ2-1; no reliable D call. Trimming took 0 bases from V and 1 from J, leaving 5 bases between them. The CDR3 runs to 14 residues. Germline CDR1 and CDR2: SGHNT and YYREEE (reference sequence). The CDR3: CASSLGLSYNEQFF. In DNA form, the CDR3 reads TGTGCCAGCAGCTTGGGACTGTCCTACAATGAGCAGTTCTTC.

This rearrangement joins TRBV7-6 to TRBJ2-2, with TRBD2 matching 10 bases. Germline V CDR1 and CDR2: SGHVS, FNYEAQ. Trimming took 5 bases from V and 6 from J; bases not matched to a gene: 6. This CDR3 spans 15 amino acids. The CDR3 sequence is CASSPSGGAAGELFF. In DNA, the CDR3 is TGTGCCAGCAGCCCAAGCGGGGGGGCGGCCGGGGAGCTGTTTTTT.

This chain uses TRBV11-2 with TRBJ1-1; TRBD1 matches at 8 bases. Germline CDR1 is SGHAT and CDR2 is FQNNGV. The CDR3 covers 13 residues. The V and J ends lost 5 bases and 12 bases, in that order; junction bases with no gene match: 11. The chain's CDR3 is CASSEDRERDTFF. In DNA form, the CDR3 reads TGTGCCAGCAGCGAGGACAGGGAGAGGGATACTTTCTTT. The entire variable domain, with the rest obtained from reference TRBV11-2 and TRBJ1-1, is as follows: EAGVAQSPRYKIIEKRQSVAFWCNPISGHATLYWYQQILGQGPKLLIQFQNNGVVDDSQLPKDRFSAERLKGVDSTLKIQPAKLEDSAVYLCASSEDRERDTFFGQGTRLTVV.

This clone was counted between two and nine times. The chain carries TRBV19 and TRBJ2-1, with 9 bases fitting TRBD1. Unmatched junction bases numbered 7, after V lost 5 bases and J lost 2 bases. CDR3 length: 16 residues. The germline V gene has CDR1 LNHDA and CDR2 SQIVND (reference sequence). The CDR3 region has the DNA TGTGCCAGTAGTCCTTCCGGGGACAGGGCCTACAATGAGCAGTTCTTC. Translation gives CASSPSGDRAYNEQFF.

A word on this clone: A read error may be the cause here, since a much bigger clone is one base away. Distinct nucleotide sequences in the sample also encode this CDR3. The rearrangement uses TRBV18 and TRBJ2-3; D gene uncertain. Germline V gene data show CDR1 as KGHSH and CDR2 as LQKENI. V was cut by 2 bases and J by 5 bases, with 2 bases left in between. This CDR3 has 11 residues. CDR3 amino acids: CASSPGDTQYF. CDR3 bases: TGTGCCAGCTCACCAGGAGATACGCAGTATTTT.

This clone appeared a few times. The chain links TRBV4-3 to TRBJ1-2, with unresolved D. CDR3 length: 15 amino acids. Per germline, CDR1 LGHNA and CDR2 YSLEER. Trimming took 0 bases from V and 6 from J, leaving 14 bases between them. The CDR3 region is CASSQDAGVGHGYTF. The CDR3 region has the DNA TGCGCCAGCAGCCAAGATGCGGGTGTGGGCCATGGCTACACCTTC.

The chain joins TRBV5-1 to TRBJ1-2; the D is unclear. Between the trimmed V and J ends, which lost 4 bases and 4 bases, there was a span of 20 bases. The CDR3 runs 16 residues. The germline V gene encodes CDR1 SGHRS and CDR2 YFSETQ. CDR3 bases: TGCGCCAGCAGCCCGAACCCAGGAATTTGGAGCTATGGCTACACCTTC. The encoded protein is CASSPNPGIWSYGYTF. Full variable domain (rest looked up from reference TRBV5-1 and TRBJ1-2): KAGVTQTPRYLIKTRGQQVTLSCSPISGHRSVSWYQQTPGQGLQFLFEYFSETQRNKGNFPGRFSGRQFSNSRSEMNVSTLELGDSALYLCASSPNPGIWSYGYTFGSGTRLTVV.

The rearrangement uses TRBV18 and TRBJ1-1; D is uncertain. The CDR3 has 15 amino acids. CDR1 and CDR2 from the germline V gene are KGHSH and LQKENI. Trimming took off 3 bases at V and 3 bases at J, with 14 bases between the two ends. CDR3 DNA sequence: TGTGCCAGCTCACCGGTAGATCCCGTGGACACTGAAGCTTTCTTT. Translation: CASSPVDPVDTEAFF.

This rearrangement joins TRBV4-2 to TRBJ1-4; the D gene is possibly TRBD1 (6 bases). This CDR3 is 17 amino acids long. Trimming cost V 1 base and J 2 bases, with 14 bases left between them. The germline CDR1 and CDR2 sequences are LGHNA and YNFKEQ. The CDR3 region is CASSQALRGLTNEKLFF. The CDR3 DNA is TGTGCCAGCAGCCAAGCTCTCCGGGGGCTGACTAATGAAAAACTGTTTTTT.

A few counts support this clone. The chain is built from TRBV2 and TRBJ1-3, with D tentatively TRBD1 (6 bases). Trimming cost V 6 bases and J 0 bases, with 12 bases left between them. CDR1 is SNHLY and CDR2 is FYNNEI in the germline V gene. The CDR3 is 15 residues long. CDR3 in amino acids: CASSRQVPSGNTIYF. DNA of the CDR3: TGTGCCAGCAGCCGACAGGTGCCCTCTGGAAACACCATATATTTT. The full variable domain, with the rest looked up from reference TRBV2 and TRBJ1-3, is EPEVTQTPSHQVTQMGQEVILRCVPISNHLYFYWYRQILGQKVEFLVSFYNNEISEKSEIFDDQFSVERPDGSNFTLKIRSTKLEDSAMYFCASSRQVPSGNTIYFGEGSWLTVV.

The chain couples TRBV2 to TRBJ2-2; the D call may be TRBD1 or TRBD2 (5 bases each). Germline V gene sequence: CDR1 SNHLY, CDR2 FYNNEI. Trimming cost V 10 bases and J 4 bases, with 16 bases left between them. This CDR3 comprises 14 residues. CDR3 sequence reads: CAKSQDGGTGELFF. CDR3 bases: TGTGCCAAATCCCAGGATGGGGGCACCGGGGAGCTGTTTTTT. Together with reference TRBV2 and TRBJ2-2, the CDR3 gives the full variable domain: EPEVTQTPSHQVTQMGQEVILRCVPISNHLYFYWYRQILGQKVEFLVSFYNNEISEKSEIFDDQFSVERPDGSNFTLKIRSTKLEDSAMYFCAKSQDGGTGELFFGEGSRLTVL.

The genes are TRBV10-1 and TRBJ2-7, with 8 bases lining up with TRBD1. J was trimmed by 5 bases and V by 4 bases; bases with no gene match: 7. Germline V CDR1 and CDR2: WNHNN, SYGVQD (reference sequence). The CDR3 is 14 residues long. Written as DNA, the CDR3 is TGCGCCAGCAGTGGACAGGGGACGAGGGACGAGCAGTACTTC. Translating it yields CASSGQGTRDEQYF.